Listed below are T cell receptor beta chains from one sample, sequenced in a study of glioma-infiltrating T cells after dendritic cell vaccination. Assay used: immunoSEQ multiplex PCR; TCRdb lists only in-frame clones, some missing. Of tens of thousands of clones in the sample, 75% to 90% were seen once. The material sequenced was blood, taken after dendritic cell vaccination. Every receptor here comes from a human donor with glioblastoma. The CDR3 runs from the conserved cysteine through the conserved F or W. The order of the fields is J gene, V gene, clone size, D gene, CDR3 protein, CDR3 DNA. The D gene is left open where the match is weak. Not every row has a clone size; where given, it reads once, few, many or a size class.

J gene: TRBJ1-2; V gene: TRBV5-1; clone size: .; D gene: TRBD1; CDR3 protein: CASSRTGNYGYTF; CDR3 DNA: TGCGCCAGCAGCAGGACAGGGAACTATGGCTACACCTTC
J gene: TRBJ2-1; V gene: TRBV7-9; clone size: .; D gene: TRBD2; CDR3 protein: CASSPASGGNEQFF; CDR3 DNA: TGTGCCAGCAGCCCGGCTAGCGGGGGCAATGAGCAGTTCTTC
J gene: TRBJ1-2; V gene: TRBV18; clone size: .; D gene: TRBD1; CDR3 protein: CASSQGQSTYGYTF; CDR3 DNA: TGTGCCAGCTCACAGGGACAGTCTACCTATGGCTACACCTTC
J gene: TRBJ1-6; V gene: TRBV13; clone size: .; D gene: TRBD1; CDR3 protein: CASSSDRRSPLHF; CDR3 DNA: TGTGCCAGCAGTTCGGACAGGCGATCACCCCTCCACTTT
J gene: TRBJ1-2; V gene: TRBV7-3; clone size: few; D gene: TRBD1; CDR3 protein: CASSWGQSYGYTF; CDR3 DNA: TGTGCCAGCAGCTGGGGACAGTCCTATGGCTACACCTTC
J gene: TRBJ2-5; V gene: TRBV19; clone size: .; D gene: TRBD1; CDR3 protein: CASSIRTGQGAVQETQYF; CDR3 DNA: TGTGCCAGTAGTATCCGAACCGGACAGGGGGCGGTTCAAGAGACCCAGTACTTC
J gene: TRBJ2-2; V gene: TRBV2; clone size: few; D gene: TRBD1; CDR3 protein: CASSPGQEHTGELFF; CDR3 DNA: TGTGCCAGCAGTCCGGGACAGGAGCACACCGGGGAGCTGTTTTTT
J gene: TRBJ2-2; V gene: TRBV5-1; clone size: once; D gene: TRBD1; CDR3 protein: CASSADRGGAGELFF; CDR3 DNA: TGCGCCAGCAGCGCCGACAGGGGAGGAGCCGGGGAGCTGTTTTTT
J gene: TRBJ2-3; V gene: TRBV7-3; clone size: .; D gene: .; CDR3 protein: CASSLAAASDTQYF; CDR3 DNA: TGTGCCAGCAGCTTAGCGGCAGCCTCAGATACGCAGTATTTT
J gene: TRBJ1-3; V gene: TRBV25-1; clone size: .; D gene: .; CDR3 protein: CASSESAGGNTIYF; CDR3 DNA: TGTGCCAGCAGTGAATCTGCAGGAGGAAACACCATATATTTT
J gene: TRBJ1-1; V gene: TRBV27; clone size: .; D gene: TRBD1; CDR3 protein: CASSLSSTGWNTEAFF; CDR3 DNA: TGTGCCAGCAGTTTATCCTCGACAGGGTGGAACACTGAAGCTTTCTTT
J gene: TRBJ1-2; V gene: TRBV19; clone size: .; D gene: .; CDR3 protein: CASSITGFNYGYTF; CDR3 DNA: TGTGCCAGTAGTATAACCGGGTTTAACTATGGCTACACCTTC
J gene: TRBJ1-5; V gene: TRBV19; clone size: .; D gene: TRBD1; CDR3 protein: CASSTGTGSNQPQHF; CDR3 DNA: TGTGCCAGTAGTACCGGGACAGGGTCAAATCAGCCCCAGCATTTT
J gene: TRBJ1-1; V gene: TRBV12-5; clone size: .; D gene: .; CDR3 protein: CASGLGQAGEAFF; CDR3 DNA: TGTGCTAGTGGTTTGGGACAGGCGGGTGAAGCTTTCTTT
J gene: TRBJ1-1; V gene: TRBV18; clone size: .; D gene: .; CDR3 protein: CASSPMGASLNTEAFF; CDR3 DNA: TGTGCCAGCTCACCAATGGGGGCCAGCCTGAACACTGAAGCTTTCTTT
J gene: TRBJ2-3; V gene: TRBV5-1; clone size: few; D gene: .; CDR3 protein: CASSPPGTDTQYF; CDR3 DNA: TGCGCCAGCAGTCCTCCCGGGACAGATACGCAGTATTTT
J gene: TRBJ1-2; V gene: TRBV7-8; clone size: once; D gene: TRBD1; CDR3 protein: CASSLFLGQGDYGYTF; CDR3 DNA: TGTGCCAGCAGCTTATTCCTTGGACAGGGAGACTATGGCTACACCTTC
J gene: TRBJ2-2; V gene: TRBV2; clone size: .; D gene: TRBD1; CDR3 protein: CASSWTGSTGELFF; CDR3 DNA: TGTGCCAGCAGCTGGACAGGGAGCACCGGGGAGCTGTTTTTT
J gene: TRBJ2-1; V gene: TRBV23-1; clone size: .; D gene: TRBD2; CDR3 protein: CASTPGLAGPDEQFF; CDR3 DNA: TGCGCCAGCACCCCGGGACTAGCGGGTCCAGATGAGCAGTTCTTC
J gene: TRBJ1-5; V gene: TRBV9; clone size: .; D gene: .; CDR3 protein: CASSVGPGVNQPQHF; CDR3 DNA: TGTGCCAGCAGCGTAGGTCCAGGGGTGAATCAGCCCCAGCATTTT
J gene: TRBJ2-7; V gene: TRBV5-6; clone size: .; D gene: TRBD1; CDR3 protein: CASSRQKGTETYEQYF; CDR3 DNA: TGTGCCAGCAGCCGACAGAAAGGGACAGAAACCTACGAGCAGTACTTC
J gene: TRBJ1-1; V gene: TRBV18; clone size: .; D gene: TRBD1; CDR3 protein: CASSWTGGTTEAFF; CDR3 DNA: TGTGCCAGCTCCTGGACAGGGGGTACCACTGAAGCTTTCTTT
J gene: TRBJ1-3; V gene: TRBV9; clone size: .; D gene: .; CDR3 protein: CASSVGLGANTIYF; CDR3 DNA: TGTGCCAGCAGCGTAGGCTTGGGAGCAAACACCATATATTTT
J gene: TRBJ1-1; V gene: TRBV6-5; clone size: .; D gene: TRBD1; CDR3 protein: CASSWGQGRNTEAFF; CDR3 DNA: TGTGCCAGCAGTTGGGGACAGGGGAGAAACACTGAAGCTTTCTTT
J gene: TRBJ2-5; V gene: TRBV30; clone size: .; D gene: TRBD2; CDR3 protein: CALLGGRGATETQYF; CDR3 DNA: TGTGCCCTCTTGGGGGGGCGGGGGGCCACGGAGACCCAGTACTTC
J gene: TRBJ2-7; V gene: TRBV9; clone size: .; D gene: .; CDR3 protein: CASSPRGSGYEQYF; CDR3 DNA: TGTGCCAGCAGCCCCCGCGGCAGTGGCTACGAGCAGTACTTC